These 8 T cell receptor beta chains were all obtained from the same sample, sequenced in a study of CD8 T cells in ankylosing spondylitis. TCRdb fed the 5' RACE reads into MiXCR, producing one record per CDR3 protein. The data show about 360,000 distinct CDR3 sequences, 20% to 25% seen once. Source material: blood, either unsorted or a sorted T cell fraction (not recorded which). Receptors were obtained from a male donor with ankylosing spondylitis or in good health (not recorded which).

This clonotype has only a few counts. The rearrangement links TRBV6-2 or TRBV6-3 to TRBJ1-1, with D possibly TRBD1 on 6 matching bases. The CDR3 sequence is 16 residues long. The germline CDR1 and CDR2 sequences are MNHEY and SVGEGT. Trimming took off 2 bases at V and 4 bases at J, with 17 bases between the two ends. CDR3: CASSYLSGGASTEAFF. CDR3 nucleotide sequence: TGTGCCAGCAGTTACCTGTCCGGGGGCGCGAGCACTGAAGCTTTCTTT.

This rearrangement joins TRBV27 to TRBJ2-7; 12 nucleotides match TRBD1. The V and J ends lost 6 bases and 0 bases, in that order; junction bases with no gene match: 6. The CDR3 consists of 16 residues. Per germline, CDR1 MNHEY and CDR2 SMNVEV (reference sequence). This CDR3 reads CASSPGTGGLSYEQYF. In DNA, the CDR3 is TGTGCCAGCAGCCCCGGGACAGGGGGCCTCTCCTACGAGCAGTACTTC.

The chain couples TRBV5-1 to TRBJ2-5; 10 bases match TRBD1. The CDR3 spans 19 residues. The trim removed 3 bases at V and 2 bases at J, leaving 16 bases unmatched. CDR1 and CDR2 from the germline V gene are SGHRS and YFSETQ. CDR3 nucleotide sequence: TGCGCCAGCAGCTCTCCGGGACAGGGGTTTAATCCAATACAAGAGACCCAGTACTTC. It translates to CASSSPGQGFNPIQETQYF.

In its sample, this clonotype was seen a few times. The rearrangement joins TRBV5-1 to TRBJ2-1, with TRBD1 matching 9 bases. V dropped 7 bases and J dropped 0; count of bases not matched to a gene: 8. The CDR3 runs 16 residues. Germline assignment: CDR1 SGHRS and CDR2 YFSETQ. CDR3 region: CASGIQGAFSYNEQFF. The CDR3 nucleotides read TGCGCCAGCGGGATACAGGGGGCTTTCTCCTACAATGAGCAGTTCTTC.

The V call is TRBV5-1, the J call TRBJ2-5; D unresolved. The CDR3 runs 15 residues. Germline CDR1 is SGHRS and CDR2 is YFSETQ. Trimming took 0 bases from V and 4 from J, leaving 13 bases between them. The CDR3 reads CASSLGGRDLETQYF. DNA of the CDR3: TGCGCCAGCAGCTTGGGTGGCAGAGACCTAGAGACCCAGTACTTC.

In its sample, this clonotype was seen many times. V gene TRBV27 combines with J gene TRBJ2-1; D unresolved. The CDR3 loop spans 16 amino acids. Germline assignment: CDR1 MNHEY and CDR2 SMNVEV (reference sequence). Trimming took off 5 bases at V and 6 bases at J, with 20 bases between the two ends. The DNA for the CDR3 is TGTGCCAGCAGTCCGCGACCGAATATCCGTTCCAATGAGCAGTTCTTC. This codes for CASSPRPNIRSNEQFF.

This chain uses TRBV7-8 with TRBJ2-2; 9 bases are a match to TRBD1. The ends lost 2 bases at V and 7 bases at J; junction bases unmatched: 5. There are 15 residues in the CDR3. Germline V gene lookup returns CDR1 SGHVS and CDR2 FQNEAQ. CDR3: CASSLRTGVIGELFF. DNA for the CDR3: TGTGCCAGCAGCTTAAGGACAGGGGTGATCGGGGAGCTGTTTTTT.

This chain joins TRBV7-9 and TRBJ2-5; 9 bases fit TRBD2. CDR1 is SEHNR, CDR2 FQNEAQ, per germline (reference sequence). V lost 1 base to trimming and J lost 1 base; unmatched junction nucleotides: 4. The CDR3 extends over 16 amino acids. CDR3 protein: CASSLVAGGSQETQYF. The CDR3 region has the DNA TGTGCCAGCAGCTTAGTGGCGGGGGGGTCCCAAGAGACCCAGTACTTC. Filled out from reference TRBV7-9 and TRBJ2-5, the complete variable domain reads DTGVSQNPRHKITKRGQNVTFRCDPISEHNRLYWYRQTLGQGPEFLTYFQNEAQLEKSRLLSDRFSAERPKGSFSTLEIQRTEQGDSAMYLCASSLVAGGSQETQYFGPGTRLLVL.